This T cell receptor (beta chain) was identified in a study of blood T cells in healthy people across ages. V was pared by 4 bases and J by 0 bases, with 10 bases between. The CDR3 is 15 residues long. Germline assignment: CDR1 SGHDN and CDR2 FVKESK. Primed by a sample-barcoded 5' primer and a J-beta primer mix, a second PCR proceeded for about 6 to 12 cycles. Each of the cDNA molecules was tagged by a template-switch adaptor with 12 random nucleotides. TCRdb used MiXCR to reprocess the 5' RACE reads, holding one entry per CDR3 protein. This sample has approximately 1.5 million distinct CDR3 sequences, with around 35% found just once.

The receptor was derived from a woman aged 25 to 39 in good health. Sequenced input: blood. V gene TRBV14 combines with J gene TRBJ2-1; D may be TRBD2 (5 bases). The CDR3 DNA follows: TGTGCCAGCAGCCGGGAGCGCTTCTCCTACAATGAGCAGTTCTTC. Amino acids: CASSRERFSYNEQFF.